This T cell receptor beta chain came from a study of response to subunit inactivated influenza vaccine. Study-level points and caveats: Authors suggested each seasonal influenza vaccination recruits few new T cells.

TCRdb itself ran the RT-PCR reads through MiXCR, one entry per CDR3 protein. The sample yields 430,000 or so distinct CDR3 sequences, approximately 10% seen once. The CDR3 is made up of 13 amino acids. Between the trimmed V and J ends, which lost 4 bases and 4 bases, there was a span of 11 bases. Germline V lookup: CDR1 LGHDT, CDR2 YNNKEL (reference sequence). This clonotype was seen a handful of times. Antigen specificity is unknown. The starting material was PBMCs from blood, obtained more than 35 days after vaccination. The chain carries TRBV3-1 and TRBJ2-7, with a possible D match to TRBD2 (6 bases). The origin of this receptor is a man aged 45-65 years who received an inactivated influenza vaccine. CDR3 amino acids: CASSPHGGYEQYF. The CDR3 DNA reads as TGTGCCAGCAGCCCACACGGGGGATACGAGCAGTACTTC.